This note documents a single T cell receptor (beta chain) sequence. Its antigen is currently unknown. This sample was taken from a study of blood T cells in healthy people across ages. Findings and limits, study-wide: PBMC samples, being unsorted, prevented any conclusive comparison of naive and antigen-experienced cells.

V lost 7 bases to trimming and J lost 6 bases; unmatched junction nucleotides: 13. This CDR3 region has 14 residues. Germline V lookup: CDR1 SGHRS, CDR2 YFSETQ. A second roughly 6 to 12 cycle PCR used barcoded and J-beta primers. TCRdb re-called the 5' RACE reads with MiXCR, one entry per CDR3 protein. The repertoire holds 650,000 or so distinct CDR3 sequences, with 40% to 65% as singletons. The rearrangement uses TRBV5-1 and TRBJ2-7, with 7 bases lining up with TRBD2. The material sequenced was blood. The TCR was taken from a woman of 80 years or more in good health. CDR3 protein: CASQPMAGASEQYF. The DNA for the CDR3 is TGCGCCAGCCAACCGATGGCGGGAGCGAGCGAGCAGTACTTC.